The clone carrying this TCR beta chain is a singleton in its sample. V lost 0 bases to trimming and J lost 3 bases, with 10 bases between them. CDR1 is SGHRS, CDR2 YFSETQ, per germline. The length of the CDR3 is 14 residues. Original handling: Nucleated cell number was recorded as an estimate derived from reference gene primer amplification. Assay used: immunoSEQ multiplex PCR; TCRdb lists only in-frame clones, some missing. The V and J calls and clone size come from that table; D and trimming were worked out from the DNA. The sample lists about 250,000 clones, approximately 86% occurring once. This entry comes from a study of blood T cell repertoires in COVID-19. For the study at large: The United States, Italy and Spain supplied acute and convalescent COVID-19 samples. PBMCs, B-cell-depleted T cells, or T cells were the source of the cDNA or gDNA that made up the material.

The chain has TRBV5-1 and TRBJ2-7, with D perhaps TRBD2 (6 bases). The clonotype was recovered from an older woman who had recovered from COVID-19. Sequenced: peripheral blood. CDR3 nucleotide sequence: TGCGCCAGCAGCTTGGGTGCTAGCGACTACGAGCAGTACTTC. Translated: CASSLGASDYEQYF. The variable domain in full, completed from reference TRBV5-1 and TRBJ2-7, reads KAGVTQTPRYLIKTRGQQVTLSCSPISGHRSVSWYQQTPGQGLQFLFEYFSETQRNKGNFPGRFSGRQFSNSRSEMNVSTLELGDSALYLCASSLGASDYEQYFGPGTRLTVT.